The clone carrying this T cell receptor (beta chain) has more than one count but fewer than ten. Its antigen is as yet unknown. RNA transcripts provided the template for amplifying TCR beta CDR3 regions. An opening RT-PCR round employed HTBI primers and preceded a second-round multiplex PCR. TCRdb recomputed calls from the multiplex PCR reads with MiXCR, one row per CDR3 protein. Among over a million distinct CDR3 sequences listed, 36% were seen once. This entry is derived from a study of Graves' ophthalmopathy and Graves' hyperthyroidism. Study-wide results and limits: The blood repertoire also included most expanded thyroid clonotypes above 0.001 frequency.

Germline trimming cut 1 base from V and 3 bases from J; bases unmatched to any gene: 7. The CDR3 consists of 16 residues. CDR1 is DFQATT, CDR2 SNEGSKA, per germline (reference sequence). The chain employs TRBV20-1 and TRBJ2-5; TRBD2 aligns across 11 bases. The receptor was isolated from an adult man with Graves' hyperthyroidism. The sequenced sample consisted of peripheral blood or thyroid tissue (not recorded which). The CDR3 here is CSARVKEGLAEETQYF. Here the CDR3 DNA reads TGCAGTGCTAGAGTGAAAGAGGGACTAGCGGAAGAGACCCAGTACTTC.